A selection of T cell receptor beta chains follows, all from one sample in a study of blood T cell repertoires in COVID-19. Repertoires were generated with immunoSEQ multiplex PCR, while TCRdb's copy carries only in-frame clones and drops some. The sample yields about 55,000 clones, over 75% seen once. Sequenced: peripheral blood. The receptors shown here come from a human donor in a cohort sampled during active COVID-19. The CDR3 runs from the conserved cysteine through the conserved F or W. A D gene is named only where the DNA matches it firmly.

cdr3_aa: CASITQGAGNTIYF
v_call: TRBV28
d_call: TRBD1
j_call: TRBJ1-3

cdr3_aa: CASSFTDTDTQYF
v_call: TRBV12-3/TRBV12-4
d_call: -
j_call: TRBJ2-3

cdr3_aa: CASTRNRGSYGYTF
v_call: TRBV7-2
d_call: TRBD1
j_call: TRBJ1-2

cdr3_aa: CASSPGQGGGNTIYF
v_call: TRBV18
d_call: TRBD1
j_call: TRBJ1-3

cdr3_aa: CASSPGGVIANTGELFF
v_call: TRBV5-4
d_call: TRBD2
j_call: TRBJ2-2

cdr3_aa: CASSRQGSSYNEQFF
v_call: TRBV9
d_call: TRBD1
j_call: TRBJ2-1

cdr3_aa: CASSLLLATDTQYF
v_call: TRBV28
d_call: -
j_call: TRBJ2-3

cdr3_aa: CASAHPGVSCNSPLHF
v_call: TRBV21-1
d_call: -
j_call: TRBJ1-6

cdr3_aa: CAIVPGGGEKLFF
v_call: TRBV30
d_call: TRBD1
j_call: TRBJ1-4

cdr3_aa: CASSLGQNTGELFF
v_call: TRBV7-2
d_call: -
j_call: TRBJ2-2

cdr3_aa: CASSPQGSNNEQFF
v_call: TRBV18
d_call: -
j_call: TRBJ2-1

cdr3_aa: CASSSTGTKQETQYF
v_call: TRBV5-1
d_call: -
j_call: TRBJ2-5

cdr3_aa: CASSMGGGSYEQYF
v_call: TRBV19
d_call: -
j_call: TRBJ2-7

cdr3_aa: CASRTGDLLAEAFF
v_call: TRBV5-1
d_call: -
j_call: TRBJ1-1

cdr3_aa: CASSLANSLYGYTF
v_call: TRBV5-4
d_call: -
j_call: TRBJ1-2

cdr3_aa: CATRRLAPQEETQYF
v_call: TRBV15
d_call: TRBD2
j_call: TRBJ2-5

cdr3_aa: CASSVQGAGEKLFF
v_call: TRBV2
d_call: TRBD1
j_call: TRBJ1-4